What follows are 5 T cell receptor beta chains derived from one specimen sequenced in a study of T cells in Graves' hyperthyroidism and ophthalmopathy. From RNA transcripts, TCR beta CDR3 regions were amplified. A set of HTBI primers served as the primers for a first-round RT-PCR of the TCR CDR3. One entry per CDR3 protein results from TCRdb running MiXCR on the multiplex PCR reads. In the table there are 500,000 to 600,000 distinct CDR3 sequences, more than 45% of which are singletons. The sample was peripheral blood or thyroid tissue (not recorded which). The source is an adult woman with Graves' disease, either hyperthyroidism or ophthalmopathy (not recorded which).

This clonotype has more than one count but fewer than ten. The genes are TRBV7-2 and TRBJ1-6; 9 positions agree with TRBD1. CDR1 and CDR2 from the germline V gene are SGHTA and FQGNSA. The CDR3 covers 13 residues. V was pared by 1 base and J by 15 bases, with 4 bases of the junction left unmatched. CDR3 loop: CASSLGTGVNLHF. As DNA, the CDR3 is TGTGCCAGCAGCTTAGGGACAGGGGTTAACCTCCACTTT.

As DNA, the CDR3 is TGTGCCAGCAGCTTAGTAGCGGCCGGGGCGTTCAGGGAGACCCAGTACTTC. It codes for CASSLVAAGAFRETQYF. The rearrangement joins TRBV7-8 to TRBJ2-5; a weak D match, TRBD2 (6 bases). The germline V gene encodes CDR1 SGHVS and CDR2 FQNEAQ. V dropped 1 base and J dropped 5 bases, with 20 bases sitting between them. The length of the CDR3 is 17 residues.

Details on this clonotype: In this CDR3 the conserved last residue, phenylalanine or tryptophan, is missing, so a read error is likely. V is TRBV7-9 and J is TRBJ1-4, with 7 positions matching TRBD1. Germline-derived CDR1 and CDR2 are SEHNR and FQNEAQ (reference sequence). The CDR3 is made up of 15 amino acids. The V and J ends lost 4 bases and 5 bases, in that order; junction bases with no gene match: 7. Here the CDR3 DNA reads TGTGCCAGCAGCTCGGCAGGGGGGGGAAATGAAAAACTGTTTCTT. The encoded protein is CASSSAGGGNEKLFL.

V usage is TRBV7-2 and J usage is TRBJ1-4; D unclear. The CDR3 totals 16 residues. V lost 3 bases to trimming and J lost 3 bases, with 14 bases between them. Germline loops: CDR1 SGHTA, CDR2 FQGNSA. CDR3 in DNA: TGTGCCAGCAGCTTTCTGACTAGCGGGCCTAATGAAAAACTGTTTTTT. Its protein product is CASSFLTSGPNEKLFF.

The V call is TRBV7-9, the J call TRBJ1-6; D gene uncertain. V lost 1 base and J lost 7, with 8 bases in between. CDR1 and CDR2 from the germline V gene are SEHNR and FQNEAQ (reference sequence). The CDR3 has 14 amino acids. This chain's CDR3 is CASSLVPVNSPLHF. The CDR3 DNA follows: TGTGCCAGCAGCTTAGTACCCGTCAATTCACCCCTCCACTTT.